This TCR beta chain is drawn from a study of CD8+CD57+ T cells in acquired aplastic anemia. Across the study: In CD4+ cells, healthy donors produced an average of around 11 million reads.

Germline-derived CDR1 and CDR2 are SQVTM and ANQGSEA. This CDR3 spans 14 amino acids. With 4 bases clipped from V and 1 base from J, the junction kept 6 bases outside the gene matches. A word on this clonotype: Antigen: not known.

It was genomic DNA that served as the template for profiling TCR beta VDJ and CDR3. TCRdb re-called the reads through MiXCR, storing one row per CDR3 protein. The data hold around 190,000 distinct CDR3 sequences, with approximately 60% observed a single time. Regarding the study as a whole: Patients and controls were not found to differ significantly in CD8+ Simpson's diversity.

This sequence joins TRBV29-1 and TRBJ1-1; 7 bases are shared with TRBD1. Sample: sorted CD4+, CD8+, or CD8+CD57+ T cells (not recorded which) from PBMCs. This TCR was recovered from a human donor in good health. In nucleotides, the CDR3 is TGCAGCGTTGGGGGGACAGATGCGAACACTGAAGCTTTCTTT. Translating it yields CSVGGTDANTEAFF.